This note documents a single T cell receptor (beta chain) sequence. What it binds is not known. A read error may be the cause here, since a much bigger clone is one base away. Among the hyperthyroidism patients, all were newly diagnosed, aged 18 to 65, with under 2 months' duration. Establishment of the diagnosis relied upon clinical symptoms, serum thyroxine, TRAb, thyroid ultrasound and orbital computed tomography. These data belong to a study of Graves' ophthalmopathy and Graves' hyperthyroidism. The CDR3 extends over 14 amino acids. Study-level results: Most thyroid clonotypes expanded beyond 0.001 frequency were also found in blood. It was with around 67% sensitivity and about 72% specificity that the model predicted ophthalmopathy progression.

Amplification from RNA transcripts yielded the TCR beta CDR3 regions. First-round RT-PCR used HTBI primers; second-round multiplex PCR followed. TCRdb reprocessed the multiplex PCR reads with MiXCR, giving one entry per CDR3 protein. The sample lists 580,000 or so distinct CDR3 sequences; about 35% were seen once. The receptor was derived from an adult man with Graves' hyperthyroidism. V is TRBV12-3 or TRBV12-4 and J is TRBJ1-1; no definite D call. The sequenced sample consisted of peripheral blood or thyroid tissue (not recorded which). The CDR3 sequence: CASSLSIRYTEALF. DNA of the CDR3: TGTGCCAGCAGTTTATCTATCAGATACACTGAAGCTCTCTTT.